This section outlines one T cell receptor (beta chain) sequence together with its context. The sample is drawn from a study of blood T cell repertoires in COVID-19. CDR3 length: 16 residues. Germline V gives CDR1 SGHRS, CDR2 YFSETQ. V was trimmed by 1 base and J by 4 bases, leaving 14 bases between them. The assay was immunoSEQ multiplex PCR, and TCRdb's table has in-frame clones only and misses some. This table has about 110,000 clones, about three quarters appearing once. The specimen was peripheral blood. The clonotype originates from a woman in her seventies with acute or convalescent COVID-19. The genes are TRBV5-1 and TRBJ1-4; D remains ambiguous. The CDR3 region is CASSLMAGGDNEKLFF. Here the CDR3 DNA reads TGCGCCAGCAGCTTGATGGCAGGTGGCGATAATGAAAAACTGTTTTTT.